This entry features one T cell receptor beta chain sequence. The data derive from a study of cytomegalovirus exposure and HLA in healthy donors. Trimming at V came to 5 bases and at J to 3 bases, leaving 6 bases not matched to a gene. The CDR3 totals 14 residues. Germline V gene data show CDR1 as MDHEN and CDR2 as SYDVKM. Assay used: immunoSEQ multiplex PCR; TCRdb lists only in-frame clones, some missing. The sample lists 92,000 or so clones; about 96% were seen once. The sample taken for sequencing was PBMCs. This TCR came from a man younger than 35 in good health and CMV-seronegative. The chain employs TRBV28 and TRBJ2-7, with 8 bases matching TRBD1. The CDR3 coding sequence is TGTGCCAGCAGTCTCACCGGACAGGGCTACGAGCAGTACTTC. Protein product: CASSLTGQGYEQYF.